Listed here are 28 T cell receptor beta chains from one sample, sequenced in a study of T cell responses to AZD1222 COVID-19 vaccine. Measured with immunoSEQ multiplex PCR; TCRdb has only the in-frame clones, and not every one. The sample shows about 120,000 clones, about nine tenths of them seen only once. Sequenced material: peripheral blood, taken on day 0 of AZD1222 vaccination. The receptor source for this set is an adult in good health.

This rearrangement joins TRBV3-1 (or the pseudogene TRBV3-2) to TRBJ1-2; unclear D gene. The CDR3 contains 14 residues. Per the germline V gene, CDR1 is LGHDT and CDR2 is YNNKEL (reference sequence). V was clipped by 0 bases and J by 4 bases, with 9 bases between them. The CDR3 DNA reads TGTGCCAGCAGCCAAGACCAGGCCTCCTATGGCTACACCTTC. The encoded protein is CASSQDQASYGYTF.

The rearrangement uses TRBV4-1 and TRBJ2-3, with 8 bases lining up with TRBD2. The CDR3 extends over 16 amino acids. With 4 bases clipped from V and 0 bases from J, the junction kept 6 bases outside the gene matches. Germline CDR1 MGHRA, CDR2 YSYEKL. CDR3 coding DNA: TGCGCCAGCAGCCGGTTAGCGGGATTTAGCACAGATACGCAGTATTTT. This translates into CASSRLAGFSTDTQYF.

The chain is built from TRBV3-1 (or the pseudogene TRBV3-2) and TRBJ2-5; no reliable D call. This CDR3 has 16 amino acids. The germline V gene has CDR1 LGHDT and CDR2 YNNKEL (reference sequence). Trimming stripped 2 bases from V and 6 bases from J, with 19 bases between. As DNA, the CDR3 is TGTGCCAGCAGCCAAACCCCGAGAGTGACACTGAAGACCCAGTACTTC. Protein: CASSQTPRVTLKTQYF.

The V call is TRBV5-1, the J call TRBJ2-7, with 11 bases that match TRBD2. Germline CDR1 reads SGHRS; CDR2 reads YFSETQ. After removal of 4 bases from V and 12 bases from J, the junction contained 12 bases not matched to a gene. This CDR3 contains 14 residues. The CDR3 DNA is TGCGCCAGCAGCCCAACTAGCGGGAGTCCTAGGCCGTACTTC. It translates to CASSPTSGSPRPYF.

V and J are TRBV11-3 and TRBJ2-2; D possibly corresponds to TRBD2 (5 bases). This CDR3 is built from 14 residues. Trimming removed 5 bases from V and 4 bases from J, with 11 bases in between. Germline V gives CDR1 SGHNT, CDR2 YENEEA. The CDR3 sequence: CASSRTRGTGELFF. The CDR3 DNA is TGTGCCAGCAGCCGCACCCGGGGCACCGGGGAGCTGTTTTTT.

The gene calls are TRBV28 and TRBJ1-2, with D perhaps matching TRBD1 (6 bases). This CDR3 has 15 amino acids. CDR1 and CDR2 (germline): MDHEN, SYDVKM. V lost 5 bases, J lost 3 bases, and 16 bases lay in between. For the CDR3, the DNA is TGTGCCAGCAGTCCCGAAACAGGGTTATACTATGGCTACACCTTC. Translating it yields CASSPETGLYYGYTF.

The rearrangement uses TRBV27 and TRBJ1-1, with TRBD1 identical over 7 bases. J was trimmed by 4 bases and V by 5 bases; bases with no gene match: 10. The germline CDR1 and CDR2 sequences are MNHEY and SMNVEV (reference sequence). CDR3 length equals 15 residues. The CDR3 reads CASSRGDRAGTEAFF. CDR3 DNA sequence: TGTGCCAGCAGTAGGGGAGACAGGGCGGGCACTGAAGCTTTCTTT.

The V call is TRBV3-1 (or the pseudogene TRBV3-2), the J call TRBJ2-3; D may match TRBD1 or TRBD2 (5 bases each). V lost 1 base, J lost 2 bases, and 13 bases lay in between. Germline V CDR1 and CDR2: LGHDT, YNNKEL (reference sequence). The CDR3 is 16 amino acids. CDR3 in DNA: TGTGCCAGCAGCCAAGCAGGGAGCGCTCCCACAGATACGCAGTATTTT. It translates to CASSQAGSAPTDTQYF.

The chain carries TRBV5-4 and TRBJ1-5; D gene uncertain. V was shortened by 3 bases and J by 0 bases, with 13 bases between the two germline ends. Germline V gene lookup returns CDR1 SGHNT and CDR2 YYREEE (reference sequence). The CDR3 totals 16 residues. The CDR3 DNA sequence: TGTGCCAGCAGCTCCTCGGGCGGTAATAGCAATCAGCCCCAGCATTTT. It translates to CASSSSGGNSNQPQHF.

V usage is TRBV6-5 and J usage is TRBJ2-1; weak D call: TRBD2 (5 bases). Per germline, CDR1 MNHEY and CDR2 SVGAGI. This CDR3 is built from 11 residues. V was pared by 7 bases and J by 13 bases, with 14 bases between. This CDR3 reads CASNGDRIQFF. The CDR3 DNA reads TGTGCCAGCAACGGGGATCGAATTCAGTTCTTC.

The chain joins TRBV7-6 to TRBJ1-3; D ambiguous. Germline CDR1 is SGHVS and CDR2 is FNYEAQ. This CDR3 region has 18 residues. V was clipped by 1 base and J by 1 base, with 17 bases between them. CDR3 nucleotide sequence: TGTGCCAGCAGCTTAGAGGCTCGGGGTAGGGAATCTGGAAACACCATATATTTT. As protein: CASSLEARGRESGNTIYF.

The J gene is TRBJ1-6, the V gene TRBV2; 11 bases align to TRBD1. Per germline, CDR1 SNHLY and CDR2 FYNNEI. The CDR3 has 14 amino acids. The J segment lost 10 bases and the V segment lost 6 bases, leaving 5 bases of the junction unmatched. The CDR3 spells CASREGQGESPLHF. The CDR3 DNA follows: TGTGCCAGCAGAGAGGGACAGGGGGAATCACCCCTCCACTTT.

The rearrangement joins TRBV29-1 to TRBJ2-5, with 8 positions matching TRBD1. This CDR3 region has 15 residues. The V gene end was trimmed by 5 bases and the J gene end by 4 bases; junction bases not matched to a gene: 12. Germline V CDR1 and CDR2: SQVTM, ANQGSEA. The CDR3 nucleotides are TGCAGCGTTACATCCAGAACAGGGGGAAGAGAGACCCAGTACTTC. Translation gives CSVTSRTGGRETQYF.

This CDR3 reads CASRVQVTEAFF. The CDR3, as DNA: TGTGCCAGCAGGGTACAGGTTACTGAAGCTTTCTTT. The chain joins TRBV28 to TRBJ1-1; TRBD1 is a possible D gene (5 bases). V lost 6 bases to trimming and J lost 5 bases, with 10 bases between them. CDR1 and CDR2 (germline): MDHEN, SYDVKM. The CDR3 covers 12 residues.

This rearrangement joins TRBV27 to TRBJ2-7; D unclear. The germline V gene has CDR1 MNHEY and CDR2 SMNVEV (reference sequence). The ends were cut back, 11 bases at V and 6 bases at J, with 14 bases in the middle. The CDR3 is 11 residues long. The CDR3 region has the DNA TGTGCCGCCGGGTCCCGTTCCGAGCAGTACTTC. This encodes CAAGSRSEQYF.

The chain combines TRBV6-2 or TRBV6-3 with TRBJ1-4, with D uncertain. The germline V gene encodes CDR1 MNHEY and CDR2 SVGEGT. The ends were cut back, 2 bases at V and 8 bases at J, with 9 bases in the middle. The CDR3 totals 13 residues. The chain's CDR3 is CASSYPNGEKLFF. The DNA for the CDR3 is TGTGCCAGCAGTTACCCTAACGGGGAAAAACTGTTTTTT.

V gene TRBV7-9 combines with J gene TRBJ1-1; possible D gene TRBD1, 5 bases. The V gene lost 5 bases and the J gene lost 6 bases, with 10 bases spanning the gap. Germline CDR1 reads SEHNR; CDR2 reads FQNEAQ (reference sequence). This CDR3 spans 12 amino acids. CDR3 DNA sequence: TGTGCCAGCAGCCGGGACCTACCTGAAGCTTTCTTT. It codes for CASSRDLPEAFF.

J is TRBJ2-5 and V is TRBV30, with a tentative D call TRBD2 (5 bases). CDR1 and CDR2 from the germline V gene are GTSNPN and SVGIG (reference sequence). The CDR3 totals 13 residues. V was pared by 3 bases and J by 4 bases, with 12 bases between. CDR3 DNA: TGTGCCTGGAGCCCTCGTGGGAGAGAGACCCAGTACTTC. The encoded protein is CAWSPRGRETQYF.

The chain uses TRBV7-9 and TRBJ2-3; a weak D match, TRBD2 (5 bases). Trimming left V 2 bases short and J 1 base short, with 13 bases between. Germline assignment: CDR1 SEHNR and CDR2 FQNEAQ (reference sequence). The CDR3 is 16 amino acids. In nucleotides, the CDR3 is TGTGCCAGCAGCTTAAGGGAGACTGACGGCACAGATACGCAGTATTTT. Protein product: CASSLRETDGTDTQYF.

V gene TRBV11-2 combines with J gene TRBJ2-7; D possibly uses TRBD1 or TRBD2 (5 bases each). From germline, CDR1 is SGHAT and CDR2 FQNNGV. The CDR3 is 15 residues long. V was pared by 0 bases and J by 3 bases, with 12 bases between. The CDR3 spells CASSLDSGHNYEQYF. DNA for the CDR3: TGTGCCAGCAGCTTAGATTCGGGGCACAACTACGAGCAGTACTTC.

The gene calls are TRBV5-6 and TRBJ2-1, with 11 bases lining up with TRBD2. The germline gives CDR1 SGHDT, CDR2 YYEEEE. The CDR3 sequence is 13 residues long. The junction had 5 bases not matched to a gene; V was cut back by 3 bases and J by 12 bases. CDR3 bases: TGTGCCAGCAGCTCCCGACTAGCGGGGCCGCAGTTCTTC. Its translation: CASSSRLAGPQFF. Complete variable domain (other parts from reference TRBV5-6 and TRBJ2-1): DAGVTQSPTHLIKTRGQQVTLRCSPKSGHDTVSWYQQALGQGPQFIFQYYEEEERQRGNFPDRFSGHQFPNYSSELNVNALLLGDSALYLCASSSRLAGPQFFGPGTRLTVL.

This clone was detected only a few times. The gene calls are TRBV19 and TRBJ1-1; 7 bases are a match to TRBD1. V was pared by 3 bases and J by 5 bases, with 15 bases of the junction left unmatched. The CDR3 consists of 17 residues. The V gene's germline CDR1 is LNHDA and CDR2 SQIVND (reference sequence). CDR3 coding DNA: TGTGCCAGTAGTATTGGGACAGAGTTAACAACGGGGACTGAAGCTTTCTTT. It yields the protein CASSIGTELTTGTEAFF.

V usage is TRBV28 and J usage is TRBJ1-1; maybe TRBD1 (5 bases). The CDR3 covers 13 residues. V dropped 9 bases and J dropped 1 base, with 12 bases sitting between them. In germline, CDR1 is MDHEN, CDR2 SYDVKM. The CDR3 sequence is CASSSGWNTEAFF. CDR3 sequence (DNA): TGTGCCAGTTCATCAGGGTGGAACACTGAAGCTTTCTTT. The complete variable domain, with remaining parts taken from reference TRBV28 and TRBJ1-1, reads DVKVTQSSRYLVKRTGEKVFLECVQDMDHENMFWYRQDPGLGLRLIYFSYDVKMKEKGDIPEGYSVSREKKERFSLILESASTNQTSMYLCASSSGWNTEAFFGQGTRLTVV.

The DNA for the CDR3 is TGTGCCAGCAGCTCGGGGGGACTTATCTCTAGCAATCAGCCCCAGCATTTT. Translation gives CASSSGGLISSNQPQHF. The rearrangement links TRBV7-9 to TRBJ1-5, with TRBD1 as a possible D gene (5 bases). From germline, CDR1 is SEHNR and CDR2 FQNEAQ (reference sequence). V lost 4 bases, J lost 0 bases, and 16 bases lay in between. This CDR3 comprises 17 residues.

This rearrangement joins TRBV28 to TRBJ1-2, with 9 bases matching TRBD1. Germline V gene data show CDR1 as MDHEN and CDR2 as SYDVKM. This CDR3 is 18 amino acids long. V lost 6 bases to trimming and J lost 6 bases; unmatched junction nucleotides: 20. The CDR3 spells CASSHDPPRDREYNGYTF. The CDR3 DNA reads TGTGCCAGCAGCCACGACCCCCCGCGGGACAGGGAATACAATGGCTACACCTTC.

This chain links TRBV11-2 with TRBJ2-1; D gene uncertain. V lost 1 base and J 6 bases, leaving 7 bases between the germline ends. CDR1 and CDR2 from the germline V gene are SGHAT and FQNNGV. The CDR3 runs 13 residues. CDR3 amino acids: CASSLVRSNEQFF. CDR3 DNA: TGTGCCAGCAGCTTAGTCCGTAGCAATGAGCAGTTCTTC.

V and J are TRBV10-2 and TRBJ1-6; D is uncertain. The CDR3 loop spans 18 amino acids. Trimming pared 5 bases from V and 0 bases from J, leaving 17 bases between. Germline V CDR1 and CDR2: WSHSY, SAAADI. CDR3: CASSKFSPISSYNSPLHF. The CDR3 DNA is TGCGCCAGCAGTAAGTTTTCGCCGATTAGCTCCTATAATTCACCCCTCCACTTT.

This clone was recorded once. The chain uses TRBV19 and TRBJ2-2, with a weak D call TRBD2 (6 bases). Per germline, CDR1 LNHDA and CDR2 SQIVND (reference sequence). The CDR3 sequence is 13 residues long. V lost 6 bases to trimming and J lost 2 bases, with 7 bases between them. CDR3 protein: CASRGLNTGELFF. CDR3 DNA: TGTGCCAGTAGAGGACTAAACACCGGGGAGCTGTTTTTT.